This T cell receptor (beta chain) was sequenced during a study of cytomegalovirus exposure and HLA in healthy donors (TCRdb year 2017). At the level of the whole study: According to a later analysis, the 120 or so validation repertoires were produced on the same platform as the 666 repertoires of the first cohort. The aim of the study was to test whether cataloging public T cell receptors could identify signatures of past pathogen exposure. Along with the roughly 610-subject first cohort, a separate validation cohort of over 90 different subjects was used. To predict cytomegalovirus infection status, the study brought together high-throughput TCR immunosequencing, statistical association of individual TCRs with disease status, and machine learning. Study-wide findings and limitations: It was suggested by the authors that the approach could potentially be generalized to other disease states and immunological phenotypes. Subsequent analysis determined that TCRs grouped into clusters in the first cohort also showed a tendency toward co-occurrence across the roughly 110 validation repertoires, and 85% to 95% of cluster scores exceeded 0. In vitro tests confirmed that a few of the cytomegalovirus-associated TCR beta chains recognize cytomegalovirus antigens. A total of some 180 TCR beta chains were listed by the study as associated with cytomegalovirus. All 110 or so repertoires were used to score co-occurrence in the validation cohort in a later analysis, because that analysis had no HLA typing for the cohort. Across donors, most TCR sequences were observed very rarely, whereas some public TCRs were present in many individuals. The classifier was reported to diagnose cytomegalovirus status with high specificity and sensitivity in both the original and validation cohorts.

V is cut back by 7 bases and J by 4 bases, with 9 bases in the junction unmatched. Its CDR3 holds 14 amino acids, cysteine through phenylalanine. Solely the CDR3 DNA is kept, with 42 bases framed from the first base. In the germline V gene, CDR1 corresponds to MDHEN and CDR2 to SYDVKM. The donors were included in the validation cohort of 90 to 150 subjects, a group kept apart from the 666-subject first cohort. Turning to this clone: Its cognate antigen has yet to be identified. No clone much larger than this one lies a single base away; base qualities are absent.

Receptor libraries were prepared by the immunoSEQ multiplex PCR assay. Under the source paper's analysis protocol: A statistical classification framework was built to diagnose cytomegalovirus status from the catalog of TCR beta chain sequences. The immuneACCESS repertoire file appears here via TCRdb, limited to in-frame rearrangements. These files lack a portion of the clones; in checked studies, under half of the deficit traces to unresolved V genes, and the cause of the others is not known. V and J calls and clone size are those listed in that table; D and trimming were worked out from the DNA. The sample has fewer than 120,000 clones on record, approximately 90% of them singletons. The ten largest clones add up to around 1.9% of the sample.

The clonotype originates from a woman younger than 35 in good health and CMV-seronegative. The chain joins TRBV28 to TRBJ1-2; 7 middle bases align to TRBD1. The specimen was PBMCs. The bases read TGTGCCAGCACCCCAGGGGGTCAAACCTATGGCTACACCTTC. This sequence encodes CASTPGGQTYGYTF.